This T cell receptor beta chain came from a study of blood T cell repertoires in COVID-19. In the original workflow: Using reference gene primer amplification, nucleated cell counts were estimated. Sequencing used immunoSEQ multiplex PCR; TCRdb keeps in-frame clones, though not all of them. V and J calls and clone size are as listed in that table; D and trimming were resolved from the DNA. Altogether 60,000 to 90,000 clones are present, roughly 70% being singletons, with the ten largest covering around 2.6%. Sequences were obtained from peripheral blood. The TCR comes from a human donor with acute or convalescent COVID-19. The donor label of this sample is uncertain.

CDR3 DNA: TGTGCCAGCTCACCCCGACTAGCGGGAGTGGCAGATACGCAGTATTTT. This translates into CASSPRLAGVADTQYF. The chain carries TRBV18 and TRBJ2-3; 12 bases match TRBD2. This CDR3 has 16 residues. V lost 3 bases to trimming and J lost 4 bases; unmatched junction nucleotides: 5. CDR1 and CDR2 from the germline V gene are KGHSH and LQKENI.